The source of this TCR beta chain is a study of blood T cells in healthy people across ages. For this clonotype: Its target is not known.

Primers used in a second PCR of roughly 6 to 11 cycles were a sample-barcoded 5' primer and a J-beta primer mix. Each cDNA molecule was tagged by a template-switch adaptor with 12 random nucleotides. A single record per CDR3 protein comes from TCRdb applying MiXCR to the 5' RACE reads. The table shows about 970,000 distinct CDR3 sequences, with about 51% occurring only once. A minimum of 5.5 micrograms of total RNA was extracted per sample. Overall study findings and caveats: A roughly linear age-dependent decrease characterized TCR beta diversity per million T cells.

This CDR3 comprises 16 residues. Between the trimmed V and J ends, which lost 6 bases and 7 bases, there was a span of 24 bases. The sequenced sample consisted of blood. The chain combines TRBV12-3 or TRBV12-4 with TRBJ2-5, with D perhaps given as TRBD1 or TRBD2 (5 bases each). The receptor was derived from a woman aged 55-70 years in good health. This chain's CDR3 is CASSSPAAGGRGTQYF. The CDR3 DNA reads TGTGCCAGCAGCTCTCCTGCGGCTGGGGGTAGAGGGACCCAGTACTTC.